These T cell receptor beta chains were read from a single sample in a study of cytomegalovirus exposure and HLA in healthy donors. The protocol was immunoSEQ multiplex PCR, while the TCRdb copy is restricted to in-frame clones and leaves out a portion. This table has 55,000 to 70,000 clones, roughly 88% appearing once. Sequencing input: PBMCs. The receptor set was obtained from a woman aged 25 to 45 in good health and CMV-seronegative. Each CDR3 is given with its conserved first and last residue. The D gene is left open where the match is weak. Size values are once, few and many counts, or a class for expanded clones, and some rows have none.

v_call	j_call	d_call	clone_size	cdr3_nt	cdr3_aa
TRBV19	TRBJ2-1	TRBD1	-	TGTGCCAGTAGCCCCACGGGACAGGGGGATTACAATGAGCAGTTCTTC	CASSPTGQGDYNEQFF
TRBV20-1	TRBJ2-4	-	-	TGCAGTGTAGCCGGGGTGGGCATTCAGTACTTC	CSVAGVGIQYF
TRBV7-9	TRBJ2-7	-	-	TGTGCCAGCAGCTTAGGCGGGAACTCCTACGAGCAGTACTTC	CASSLGGNSYEQYF
TRBV18	TRBJ2-3	TRBD2	-	TGTGCCAGCTCACTGCTAGCGGGAGTCGCAGATACGCAGTATTTT	CASSLLAGVADTQYF
TRBV19	TRBJ2-7	TRBD1	-	TGTGCCAGTAGTACCGACAGGGGATTCTCCTACGAGCAGTACTTC	CASSTDRGFSYEQYF
TRBV11-2	TRBJ2-6	-	once	TGTGCCAGCAGCTTAGAGGCTGTTGGGGCCAACGTCCTGACTTTC	CASSLEAVGANVLTF
TRBV7-9	TRBJ2-7	TRBD1	-	TGTGCCAGCAGCCCATCCGGGACAGACTACGAGCAGTACTTC	CASSPSGTDYEQYF
TRBV7-2	TRBJ1-1	-	few	TGTGCCAGCAGCTTACCAGGGGAGGGAATGAACACTGAAGCTTTCTTT	CASSLPGEGMNTEAFF
TRBV5-5	TRBJ2-5	-	few	TGTGCCAGCAGCTCTCGGGTGGTAAAACAAGAGACCCAGTACTTC	CASSSRVVKQETQYF
TRBV27	TRBJ2-7	-	-	TGTGCCAGCAGTTTATCGAGGCCCGGCTTTTACGGGCAGTACTTC	CASSLSRPGFYGQYF
TRBV5-1	TRBJ1-3	-	few	TGCGCCAGCAGCTTGTCTATTTTTGGCTCTGGAAACACCATATATTTT	CASSLSIFGSGNTIYF
TRBV11-1	TRBJ2-1	-	few	TGTGCCAGCAGCCCAAGGAGAGTTGAGCAGTTCTTC	CASSPRRVEQFF
TRBV5-1	TRBJ2-7	TRBD1	-	TGCGCCAGCAGCCGCACTGGGACAGGTAGCCTGTATTACTCCTACGAGCAGTACTTC	CASSRTGTGSLYYSYEQYF
TRBV7-9	TRBJ2-5	-	-	TGTGCCAGCAGCTCAAATGACGGGCAAGAGACCCAGTACTTC	CASSSNDGQETQYF
TRBV7-9	TRBJ1-2	TRBD1	-	TGTGCCAGCAGCGGCGGTCGGCAGGGGGCTGGTGGCTACACCTTC	CASSGGRQGAGGYTF
TRBV9	TRBJ2-3	TRBD1	-	TGTGCCAGCAGCGTAGGGGGGACAGGGGGAGTAGATACGCAGTATTTT	CASSVGGTGGVDTQYF
TRBV5-8	TRBJ2-7	-	-	TGTGCCAGCAGCGTCCCTAGAGAAGGGAGCTACGAGCAGTACTTC	CASSVPREGSYEQYF